These 10 T cell receptor beta chains share one sample of origin, sequenced in a study of T cell responses to AZD1222 COVID-19 vaccine. Assay: immunoSEQ multiplex PCR; the TCRdb copy retains only in-frame clones and omits some. Among 150,000 or so clones listed, approximately 90% were seen once. The sample consisted of peripheral blood, taken on day 0 of AZD1222 vaccination. Receptors were obtained from an adult in good health.

The CDR3 spells CASSEAGGDAKNIQYF. CDR3 bases: TGTGCCAGCAGTGAAGCAGGGGGTGATGCCAAAAACATTCAGTACTTC. V is TRBV28 and J is TRBJ2-4; 7 positions agree with TRBD1. V shed 5 bases and J 1 base; nucleotides not matched to a gene: 8. This CDR3 comprises 16 residues. Germline V gives CDR1 MDHEN, CDR2 SYDVKM.

This chain connects TRBV28 to TRBJ1-2, with TRBD1 matching over 8 bases. The CDR3 sequence is 17 residues long. The junction had 17 bases not matched to a gene; V was cut back by 5 bases and J by 6 bases. In germline, CDR1 is MDHEN, CDR2 SYDVKM. CDR3 sequence: CASSPVGLAKQGDGYTF. The CDR3 bases are TGTGCCAGCAGTCCAGTTGGATTAGCCAAACAGGGGGATGGCTACACCTTC.

The chain recombines TRBV6-2 or TRBV6-3 with TRBJ1-1; D not certain. Germline-derived CDR1 and CDR2 are MNHEY and SVGEGT. V lost 2 bases and J 1 base, leaving 8 bases between the germline ends. The CDR3 runs to 14 residues. The CDR3 DNA reads as TGTGCCAGCAGTTACAGGAGTGGGAACACTGAAGCTTTCTTT. Protein product: CASSYRSGNTEAFF.

This rearrangement joins TRBV4-3 to TRBJ1-4; a possible D gene is TRBD1 (6 bases). The CDR3 extends over 14 amino acids. Germline CDR1 is LGHNA and CDR2 is YSLEER. Trimming stripped 0 bases from V and 12 bases from J, with 14 bases between. This chain's CDR3 is CASSQEVERGELFF. The CDR3 coding sequence is TGCGCCAGCAGCCAAGAAGTGGAAAGGGGGGAACTGTTTTTT.

V and J are TRBV5-1 and TRBJ2-4, with D perhaps TRBD1 (7 bases). Germline CDR1 and CDR2: SGHRS and YFSETQ. V was clipped by 4 bases and J by 3 bases, with 23 bases between them. The CDR3 loop spans 18 amino acids. The CDR3 coding sequence is TGCGCCAGCAGCGGCGGGACAGATATATATTCGGGCAAAAACATTCAGTACTTC. Residues: CASSGGTDIYSGKNIQYF.

This clone was observed a single time. The rearrangement uses TRBV5-4 and TRBJ2-5; 12 bases match TRBD1. This CDR3 has 16 amino acids. Losses at the gene ends were 0 bases for V and 6 bases for J; bases not matched to a gene: 6. The germline V gene encodes CDR1 SGHNT and CDR2 YYREEE (reference sequence). CDR3 DNA sequence: TGTGCCAGCAGCTTGGAAGGGACAGGGGGCGCGAAGACCCAGTACTTC. Its protein product is CASSLEGTGGAKTQYF.

The chain combines TRBV28 with TRBJ1-1; possibly TRBD1 for D (5 bases). The length of the CDR3 is 15 residues. Deletions cut 2 bases from V and 1 base from J, with 11 bases between. Germline CDR1 is MDHEN and CDR2 is SYDVKM. The CDR3 sequence is CASSLVGAANTEAFF. CDR3 coding DNA: TGTGCCAGCAGTTTAGTCGGGGCTGCGAACACTGAAGCTTTCTTT.

The rearrangement uses TRBV7-4 and TRBJ2-7; 16 nucleotides match TRBD2. V gave up 6 bases and J gave up 1 base; unmatched junction bases: 3. This CDR3 has 16 amino acids. The V gene's germline CDR1 is SGHVT and CDR2 SQSDAQ. CDR3 nucleotides: TGTGCCAGCAGTTCGGGACTAGCGGGAGGGTCCTACGAGCAGTACTTC. It is translated as CASSSGLAGGSYEQYF.

V gene TRBV28 combines with J gene TRBJ1-1, with D possibly TRBD1 on 6 matching bases. V was clipped by 6 bases and J by 5 bases, with 16 bases between them. The germline gives CDR1 MDHEN, CDR2 SYDVKM. The CDR3 sequence is 14 residues long. The CDR3 is CASRPGQRETEAFF. In DNA form, the CDR3 reads TGTGCCAGCAGGCCAGGACAGCGGGAAACTGAAGCTTTCTTT.

The chain has TRBV18 and TRBJ2-3; D not certain. The CDR3 is 16 amino acids. Germline-derived CDR1 and CDR2 are KGHSH and LQKENI. V gave up 3 bases and J gave up 3 bases, with 16 bases separating them. The CDR3 reads CASSPRAYQTTDTQYF. CDR3 DNA: TGTGCCAGCTCACCTCGGGCCTACCAAACGACAGATACGCAGTATTTT.